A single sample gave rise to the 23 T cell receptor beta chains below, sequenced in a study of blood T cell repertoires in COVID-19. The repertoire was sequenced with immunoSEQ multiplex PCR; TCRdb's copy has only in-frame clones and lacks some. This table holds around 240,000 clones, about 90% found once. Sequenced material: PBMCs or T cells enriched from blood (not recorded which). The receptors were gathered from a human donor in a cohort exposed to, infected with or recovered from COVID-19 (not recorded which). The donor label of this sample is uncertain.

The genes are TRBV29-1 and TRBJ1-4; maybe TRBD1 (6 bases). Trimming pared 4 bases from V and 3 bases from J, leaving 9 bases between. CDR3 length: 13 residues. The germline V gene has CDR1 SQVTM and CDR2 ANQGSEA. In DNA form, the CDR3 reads TGCAGCGTTGGACAGGCGGCTAATGAAAAACTGTTTTTT. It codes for CSVGQAANEKLFF.

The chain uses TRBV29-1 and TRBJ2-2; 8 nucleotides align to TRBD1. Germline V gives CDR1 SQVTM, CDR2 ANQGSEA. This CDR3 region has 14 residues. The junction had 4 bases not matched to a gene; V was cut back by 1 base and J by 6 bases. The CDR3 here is CSVEGTGSPGELFF. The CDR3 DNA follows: TGCAGCGTTGAAGGGACAGGGTCGCCCGGGGAGCTGTTTTTT.

CDR3 in amino acids: CASSPGQGGSNEKLFF. In DNA form, the CDR3 reads TGTGCCAGCAGTCCGGGACAGGGGGGATCTAATGAAAAACTGTTTTTT. V and J are TRBV27 and TRBJ1-4; 11 bases are a match to TRBD1. The CDR3 runs 16 residues. V was clipped by 5 bases and J by 3 bases; unmatched bases: 5. The germline V gene encodes CDR1 MNHEY and CDR2 SMNVEV (reference sequence).

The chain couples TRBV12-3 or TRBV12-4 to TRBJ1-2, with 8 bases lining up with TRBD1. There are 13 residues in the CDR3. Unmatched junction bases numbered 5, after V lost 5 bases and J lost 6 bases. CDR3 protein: CASSLRTGNGYTF. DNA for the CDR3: TGTGCCAGCAGTCTAAGGACAGGGAATGGCTACACCTTC.

The CDR3 reads CASVFPAGGRTDTQYF. The DNA for the CDR3 is TGTGCCAGCGTCTTCCCTGCGGGGGGACGCACAGATACGCAGTATTTT. The chain carries TRBV2 and TRBJ2-3, with TRBD2 matching 8 bases. The V gene's germline CDR1 is SNHLY and CDR2 FYNNEI. This CDR3 has 16 residues. With V trimmed by 8 bases and J by 1 base, 11 bases remained unmatched.

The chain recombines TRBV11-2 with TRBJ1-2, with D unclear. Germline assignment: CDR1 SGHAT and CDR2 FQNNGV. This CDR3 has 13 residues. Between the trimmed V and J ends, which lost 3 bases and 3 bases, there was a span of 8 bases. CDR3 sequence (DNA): TGTGCCAGCAGCTTTAGCAGTGACTATGGCTACACCTTC. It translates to CASSFSSDYGYTF.

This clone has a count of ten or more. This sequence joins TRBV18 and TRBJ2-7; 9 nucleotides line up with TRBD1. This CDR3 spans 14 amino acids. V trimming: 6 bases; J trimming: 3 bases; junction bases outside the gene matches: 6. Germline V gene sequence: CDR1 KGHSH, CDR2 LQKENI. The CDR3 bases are TGTGCCAGCTCGCAGGACAGGGGTATCTACGAGCAGTACTTC. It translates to CASSQDRGIYEQYF.

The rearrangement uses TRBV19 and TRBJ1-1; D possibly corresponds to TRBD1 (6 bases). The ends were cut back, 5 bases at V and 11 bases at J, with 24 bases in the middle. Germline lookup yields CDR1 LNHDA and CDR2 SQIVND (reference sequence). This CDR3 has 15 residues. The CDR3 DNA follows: TGTGCCAGTAGTTCCTACAGGGCTCCAAGGGACGGGGCTTTCTTT. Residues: CASSSYRAPRDGAFF.

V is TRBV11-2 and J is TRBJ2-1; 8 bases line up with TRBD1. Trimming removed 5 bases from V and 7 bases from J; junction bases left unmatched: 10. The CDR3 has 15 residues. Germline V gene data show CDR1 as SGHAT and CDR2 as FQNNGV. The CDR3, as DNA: TGTGCCAGCAGCCCGACGCGGGACAGGTCTAATGAGCAGTTCTTC. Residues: CASSPTRDRSNEQFF.

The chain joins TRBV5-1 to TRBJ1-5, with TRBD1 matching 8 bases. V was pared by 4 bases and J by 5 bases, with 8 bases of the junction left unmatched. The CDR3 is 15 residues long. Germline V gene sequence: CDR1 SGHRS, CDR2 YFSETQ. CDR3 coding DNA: TGCGCCAGCAGCACCACAGGGGGTTCAGATCAGCCCCAGCATTTT. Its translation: CASSTTGGSDQPQHF.

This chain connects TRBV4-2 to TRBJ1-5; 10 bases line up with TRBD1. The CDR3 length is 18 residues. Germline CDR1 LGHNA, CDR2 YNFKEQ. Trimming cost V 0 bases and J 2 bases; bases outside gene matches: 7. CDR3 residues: CASSQEATGTGGNQPQHF. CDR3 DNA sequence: TGTGCCAGCAGCCAAGAGGCCACCGGGACAGGGGGCAATCAGCCCCAGCATTTT.

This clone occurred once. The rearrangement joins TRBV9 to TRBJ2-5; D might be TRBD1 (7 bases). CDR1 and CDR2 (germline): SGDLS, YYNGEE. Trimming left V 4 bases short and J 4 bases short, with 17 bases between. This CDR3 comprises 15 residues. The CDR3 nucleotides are TGTGCCAGCAGCTCTACAACAGGGGACTTAGAGACCCAGTACTTC. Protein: CASSSTTGDLETQYF. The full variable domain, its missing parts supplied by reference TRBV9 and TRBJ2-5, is DSGVTQTPKHLITATGQRVTLRCSPRSGDLSVYWYQQSLDQGLQFLIQYYNGEERAKGNILERFSAQQFPDLHSELNLSSLELGDSALYFCASSSTTGDLETQYFGPGTRLLVL.

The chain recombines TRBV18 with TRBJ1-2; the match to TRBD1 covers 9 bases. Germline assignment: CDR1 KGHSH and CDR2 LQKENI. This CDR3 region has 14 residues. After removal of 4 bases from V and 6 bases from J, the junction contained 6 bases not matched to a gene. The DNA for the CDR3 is TGTGCCAGCTCACAACGGGGACAGGGCGATGGCTACACCTTC. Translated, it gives CASSQRGQGDGYTF.

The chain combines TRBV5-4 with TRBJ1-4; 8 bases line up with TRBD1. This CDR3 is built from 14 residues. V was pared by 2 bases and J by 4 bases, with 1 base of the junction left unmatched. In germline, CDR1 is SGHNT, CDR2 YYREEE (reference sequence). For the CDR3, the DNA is TGTGCCAGCAGCTTCAGGGGGCTTAATGAAAAACTGTTTTTT. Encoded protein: CASSFRGLNEKLFF.

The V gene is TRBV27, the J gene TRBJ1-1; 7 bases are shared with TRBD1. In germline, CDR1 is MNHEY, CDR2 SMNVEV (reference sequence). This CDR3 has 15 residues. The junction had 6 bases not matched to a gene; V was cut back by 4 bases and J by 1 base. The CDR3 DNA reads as TGTGCCAGCAGTTCAGACTGGACAGGGAACACTGAAGCTTTCTTT. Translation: CASSSDWTGNTEAFF.

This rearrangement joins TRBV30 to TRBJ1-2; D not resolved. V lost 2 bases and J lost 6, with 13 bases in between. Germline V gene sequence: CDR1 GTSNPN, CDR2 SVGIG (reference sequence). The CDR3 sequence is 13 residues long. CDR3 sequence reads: CAWSPSGFNGYTF. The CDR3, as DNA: TGTGCCTGGAGTCCCTCCGGGTTTAATGGCTACACCTTC.

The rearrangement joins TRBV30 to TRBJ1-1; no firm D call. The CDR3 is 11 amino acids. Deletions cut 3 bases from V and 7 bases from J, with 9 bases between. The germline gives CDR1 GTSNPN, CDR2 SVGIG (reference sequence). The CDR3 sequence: CAWRRSGEAFF. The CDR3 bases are TGTGCCTGGAGGCGATCCGGTGAAGCTTTCTTT. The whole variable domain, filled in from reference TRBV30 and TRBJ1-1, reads SQTIHQWPATLVQPVGSPLSLECTVEGTSNPNLYWYRQAAGRGLQLLFYSVGIGQISSEVPQNLSASRPQDRQFILSSKKLLLSDSGFYLCAWRRSGEAFFGQGTRLTVV.

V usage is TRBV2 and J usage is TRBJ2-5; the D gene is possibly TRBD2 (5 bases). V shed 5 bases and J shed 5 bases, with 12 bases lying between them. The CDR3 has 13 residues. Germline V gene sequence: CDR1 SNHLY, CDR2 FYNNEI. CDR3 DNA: TGTGCCAGCAGTTACAGCGGCCGGGAGACCCAGTACTTC. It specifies CASSYSGRETQYF.

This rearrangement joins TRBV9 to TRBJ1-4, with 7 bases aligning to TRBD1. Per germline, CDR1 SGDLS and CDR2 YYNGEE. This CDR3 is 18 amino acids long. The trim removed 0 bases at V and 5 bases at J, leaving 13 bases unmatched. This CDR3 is CASSVGQSIDRENEKLFF. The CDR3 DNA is TGTGCCAGCAGCGTAGGACAAAGTATAGACAGGGAGAATGAAAAACTGTTTTTT.

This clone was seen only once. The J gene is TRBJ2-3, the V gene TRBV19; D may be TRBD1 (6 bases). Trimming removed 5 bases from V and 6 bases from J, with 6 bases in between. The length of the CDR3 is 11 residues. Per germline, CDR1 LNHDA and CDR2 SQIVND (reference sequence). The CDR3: CASSQGDTQYF. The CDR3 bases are TGTGCCAGTAGTCAGGGGGATACGCAGTATTTT. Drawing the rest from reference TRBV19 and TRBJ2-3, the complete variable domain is DGGITQSPKYLFRKEGQNVTLSCEQNLNHDAMYWYRQDPGQGLRLIYYSQIVNDFQKGDIAEGYSVSREKKESFPLTVTSAQKNPTAFYLCASSQGDTQYFGPGTRLTVL.

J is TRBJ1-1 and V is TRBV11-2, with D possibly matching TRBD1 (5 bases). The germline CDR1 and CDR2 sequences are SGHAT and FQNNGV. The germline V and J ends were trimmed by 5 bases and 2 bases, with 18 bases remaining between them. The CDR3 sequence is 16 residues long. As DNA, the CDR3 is TGTGCCAGCAGCGTCACCTCAGGGTTTGTTAACACTGAAGCTTTCTTT. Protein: CASSVTSGFVNTEAFF.

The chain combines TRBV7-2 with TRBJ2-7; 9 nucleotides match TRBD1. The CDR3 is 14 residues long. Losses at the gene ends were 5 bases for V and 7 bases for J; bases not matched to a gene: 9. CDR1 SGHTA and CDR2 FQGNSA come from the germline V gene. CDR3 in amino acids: CASSQGQGAGEQYF. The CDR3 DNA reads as TGTGCCAGCAGCCAGGGACAGGGAGCGGGGGAGCAGTACTTC.

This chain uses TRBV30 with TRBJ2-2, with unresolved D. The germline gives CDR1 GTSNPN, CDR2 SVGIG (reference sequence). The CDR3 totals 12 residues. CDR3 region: CAVRVNTGELFF. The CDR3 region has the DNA TGTGCTGTACGGGTGAATACCGGGGAGCTGTTTTTT.